Following are 24 T cell receptor beta chains from one sample sequenced in a study of blood T cells in healthy people across ages. Through a sample-barcoded 5' primer and a J-beta primer mix, a second PCR was run for roughly 6 to 11 cycles. TCRdb re-analysed the 5' RACE reads in MiXCR, keeping a single row per CDR3 protein. The repertoire holds 540,000 or so distinct CDR3 sequences, 45% to 55% seen once, with around 23% in the top ten. Material for sequencing was blood. The source of these receptors is a man of 80 years or more in good health.

This clonotype was counted only a few times. The chain recombines TRBV9 with TRBJ2-1; D is ambiguous. Germline-derived CDR1 and CDR2 are SGDLS and YYNGEE. CDR3 size: 15 residues. Trimming took off 4 bases at V and 7 bases at J, with 18 bases between the two ends. This chain's CDR3 is CASSPPEWNGNEQFF. The CDR3 coding sequence is TGTGCCAGCAGCCCACCCGAGTGGAATGGTAATGAGCAGTTCTTC.

This rearrangement joins TRBV5-1 to TRBJ2-3; D is uncertain. The germline CDR1 and CDR2 sequences are SGHRS and YFSETQ. The V and J ends lost 2 bases and 1 base respectively, with 14 bases between them. There are 16 residues in the CDR3. CDR3 nucleotide sequence: TGCGCCAGCAGCTTTGGGCCGAGAGGTGGCACAGATACGCAGTATTTT. Its translation is CASSFGPRGGTDTQYF. The variable domain in full, with the rest retrieved from reference TRBV5-1 and TRBJ2-3, is KAGVTQTPRYLIKTRGQQVTLSCSPISGHRSVSWYQQTPGQGLQFLFEYFSETQRNKGNFPGRFSGRQFSNSRSEMNVSTLELGDSALYLCASSFGPRGGTDTQYFGPGTRLTVL.

The genes are TRBV9 and TRBJ2-1; D gene uncertain. Trimming removed 0 bases at V and 5 bases at J, with 9 bases between. Germline V lookup: CDR1 SGDLS, CDR2 YYNGEE. The CDR3 spans 14 residues. CDR3 nucleotides: TGTGCCAGCAGCGTAGTGGCGTGGGACAATGAGCAGTTCTTC. Residues: CASSVVAWDNEQFF.

The rearrangement uses TRBV2 and TRBJ2-3; D not resolved. Trimming removed 1 base at V and 0 bases at J, with 8 bases between. This CDR3 contains 15 residues. Looked up from germline, CDR1 is SNHLY and CDR2 is FYNNEI. This CDR3 is CASSEGPPSTDTQYF. In DNA form, the CDR3 reads TGTGCCAGCAGTGAAGGCCCTCCTAGCACAGATACGCAGTATTTT.

Many counts were recorded for this clonotype. The rearrangement links TRBV20-1 to TRBJ2-7; the match to TRBD2 covers 9 bases. Trimming removed 7 bases from V and 3 bases from J; junction bases left unmatched: 7. Germline lookup yields CDR1 DFQATT and CDR2 SNEGSKA (reference sequence). The CDR3 consists of 13 residues. The CDR3 loop is CSGKAGGSYEQYF. CDR3 nucleotides: TGCAGTGGAAAGGCGGGAGGGAGCTACGAGCAGTACTTC.

In DNA form, the CDR3 reads TGCAGTGCTAACGGACTAGCGGGGGTAAATGAGCAGTTCTTC. This encodes CSANGLAGVNEQFF. This sequence joins TRBV20-1 and TRBJ2-1, with 13 bases identical to TRBD2. V gave up 4 bases and J gave up 7 bases; unmatched junction bases: 4. CDR3 size: 14 residues. CDR1 and CDR2 from the germline V gene are DFQATT and SNEGSKA (reference sequence).

This clonotype has a handful of counts. V usage is TRBV10-2 and J usage is TRBJ2-6; 9 nucleotides agree with TRBD1. Germline trimming cut 6 bases from V and 9 bases from J; bases unmatched to any gene: 6. The germline V gene has CDR1 WSHSY and CDR2 SAAADI. The CDR3 is 14 amino acids. The CDR3 reads CASREDRGGNVLTF. CDR3 nucleotides: TGCGCCAGCAGAGAGGACAGGGGAGGCAACGTCCTGACTTTC.

The rearrangement links TRBV29-1 to TRBJ2-7; tentatively, D is TRBD1 (7 bases). V was shortened by 4 bases and J by 2 bases, with 15 bases between the two germline ends. The CDR3 is 14 residues long. The germline V gene has CDR1 SQVTM and CDR2 ANQGSEA. CDR3 nucleotides: TGCAGCGTTGCAGGAGGGACAGAGCCCTACGAGCAGTACTTC. It translates to CSVAGGTEPYEQYF.

V usage is TRBV6-1 and J usage is TRBJ1-6, with D hard to call. Trimming removed 3 bases from V and 8 bases from J, with 8 bases in between. Per the germline V gene, CDR1 is MNHNS and CDR2 is SASEGT. CDR3 length: 13 residues. As DNA, the CDR3 is TGTGCCAGCAGTGACCTACAGTATTCACCCCTCCACTTT. The encoded protein is CASSDLQYSPLHF.

This clonotype has just a few counts. This chain uses TRBV5-1 with TRBJ2-1; 9 bases map to TRBD2. Germline V gene lookup returns CDR1 SGHRS and CDR2 YFSETQ. Losses at the gene ends were 2 bases for V and 8 bases for J; bases not matched to a gene: 2. This CDR3 has 13 amino acids. The chain's CDR3 is CASSFGTSYEQFF. The CDR3 nucleotides read TGCGCCAGCAGCTTCGGGACTAGCTATGAGCAGTTCTTC.

This rearrangement joins TRBV10-3 to TRBJ2-1; 7 bases are shared with TRBD1. Per germline, CDR1 ENHRY and CDR2 SYGVKD. After removal of 2 bases from V and 5 bases from J, the junction contained 15 bases not matched to a gene. The CDR3 is made up of 18 amino acids. CDR3 protein: CAISEGHPGQTTNNEQFF. The DNA of the CDR3 is TGTGCCATCAGTGAGGGACACCCGGGACAGACCACGAACAATGAGCAGTTCTTC.

The V call is TRBV20-1, the J call TRBJ1-5; 8 nucleotides agree with TRBD1. The CDR3 extends over 15 amino acids. The germline V gene encodes CDR1 DFQATT and CDR2 SNEGSKA (reference sequence). Unmatched junction bases numbered 12, after V lost 7 bases and J lost 4 bases. The CDR3 loop reads CSVSSGQEANQPQHF. CDR3 coding DNA: TGCAGTGTATCCTCGGGACAGGAAGCGAATCAGCCCCAGCATTTT.

This clonotype was detected a few times. The J gene is TRBJ1-2, the V gene TRBV16; the match to TRBD1 covers 7 bases. With V trimmed by 4 bases and J by 3 bases, 2 bases remained unmatched. Germline CDR1 is KGHSY and CDR2 is FQNENV. The CDR3 runs to 13 residues. In DNA form, the CDR3 reads TGTGCCAGCAGCCCGACAGGGTACTATGGCTACACCTTC. Its protein is CASSPTGYYGYTF.

The chain uses TRBV12-3 or TRBV12-4 and TRBJ1-2, with D tentatively TRBD1 (5 bases). CDR3 length equals 13 residues. V shed 7 bases and J shed 3 bases, with 12 bases lying between them. CDR3 in amino acids: CASILTGDYGYTF. The CDR3 DNA reads as TGTGCCAGCATTCTCACGGGGGACTATGGCTACACCTTC.

The V gene is TRBV6-6, the J gene TRBJ2-7, with TRBD2 matching over 11 bases. Losses at the gene ends were 6 bases for V and 2 bases for J; bases not matched to a gene: 6. Looked up from germline, CDR1 is MNHNY and CDR2 is SVGAGI (reference sequence). This CDR3 has 15 amino acids. The CDR3 region is CASRPSGGYAYEQYF. The CDR3 bases are TGTGCCAGCAGACCTAGCGGGGGGTACGCCTACGAGCAGTACTTC.

The chain uses TRBV5-1 and TRBJ2-7, with D perhaps TRBD2 (6 bases). The end of the DNA aligns better with TRBJ2-5, so the J call may be wrong. Germline values: CDR1 SGHRS, CDR2 YFSETQ. CDR3 length: 14 amino acids. The CDR3 DNA is TGCGCCAGCAGCGCTTTCGCGGGGCGCGAGACCCAGTACTTC. Its translation: CASSAFAGRETQYF.

V is TRBV12-3 or TRBV12-4 and J is TRBJ1-1; tentatively, D is TRBD1 (6 bases). Deletions cut 6 bases from V and 4 bases from J, with 18 bases between. The length of the CDR3 is 15 residues. DNA for the CDR3: TGTGCCAGCAGCCCGTGGGGGGCACTGAGCACTGAAGCTTTCTTT. Protein product: CASSPWGALSTEAFF.

The chain uses TRBV20-1 and TRBJ1-5, with no clear D. Germline CDR1 is DFQATT and CDR2 is SNEGSKA (reference sequence). V lost 5 bases to trimming and J lost 3 bases, with 8 bases between them. The CDR3 runs 12 residues. The CDR3 DNA is TGCAGTGCTCGGGATGTCAATCAGCCCCAGCATTTT. This sequence encodes CSARDVNQPQHF.

The chain uses TRBV20-1 and TRBJ2-5, with D perhaps matching TRBD2 (7 bases). Judging by the DNA end, TRBJ2-7 fits better; the J call may be wrong. Germline V gene data show CDR1 as DFQATT and CDR2 as SNEGSKA (reference sequence). The CDR3 covers 15 residues. As DNA, the CDR3 is TGCAGTGCTAGGTTGGCTGAGGGGGGGAACTACGAGCAGTACTTC. Translating it yields CSARLAEGGNYEQYF.

The rearrangement uses TRBV2 and TRBJ2-1; no reliable D call. The CDR3 contains 12 residues. V was trimmed by 7 bases and J by 9 bases, leaving 13 bases between them. Germline CDR1 is SNHLY and CDR2 is FYNNEI. The CDR3 DNA is TGTGCCAGCACCCTGACCAAGGGTGAGCAGTTCTTC. Its protein product is CASTLTKGEQFF.

The chain employs TRBV11-2 and TRBJ2-2; D possibly matches TRBD1 or TRBD2 (5 bases each). From germline, CDR1 is SGHAT and CDR2 FQNNGV. This CDR3 spans 12 amino acids. Here the CDR3 reads CAERGVTGELFF. The DNA for the CDR3 is TGTGCGGAGAGGGGAGTTACCGGGGAGCTGTTTTTT.

The CDR3 spells CASSQEFRATNEKLFF. In nucleotides, the CDR3 is TGCGCCAGCAGCCAAGAGTTCCGGGCAACTAATGAAAAACTGTTTTTT. V is TRBV4-1 and J is TRBJ1-4, with D unclear. Germline V CDR1 and CDR2: MGHRA, YSYEKL. V dropped 0 bases and J dropped 0 bases, with 8 bases sitting between them. This CDR3 spans 16 amino acids.

CDR3 nucleotides: TGCGCCAGCAGCCAAGATCGGGTTTCGCGGGAAGCTTTCTTT. This codes for CASSQDRVSREAFF. This chain joins TRBV4-3 and TRBJ1-1, with no clear D. V was trimmed by 0 bases and J by 8 bases, leaving 13 bases between them. Germline CDR1 LGHNA, CDR2 YSLEER. CDR3 length: 14 amino acids.

CDR3 amino acids: CASSQVNQGYGEQYF. CDR3 DNA sequence: TGTGCCAGCAGCCAAGTAAATCAGGGGTACGGCGAGCAGTACTTC. The V gene is TRBV4-2, the J gene TRBJ2-5; tentative D call: TRBD1 (6 bases). The last part of the DNA fits TRBJ2-7 better; the J call may be wrong. The CDR3 spans 15 residues. The germline V gene has CDR1 LGHNA and CDR2 YNFKEQ.